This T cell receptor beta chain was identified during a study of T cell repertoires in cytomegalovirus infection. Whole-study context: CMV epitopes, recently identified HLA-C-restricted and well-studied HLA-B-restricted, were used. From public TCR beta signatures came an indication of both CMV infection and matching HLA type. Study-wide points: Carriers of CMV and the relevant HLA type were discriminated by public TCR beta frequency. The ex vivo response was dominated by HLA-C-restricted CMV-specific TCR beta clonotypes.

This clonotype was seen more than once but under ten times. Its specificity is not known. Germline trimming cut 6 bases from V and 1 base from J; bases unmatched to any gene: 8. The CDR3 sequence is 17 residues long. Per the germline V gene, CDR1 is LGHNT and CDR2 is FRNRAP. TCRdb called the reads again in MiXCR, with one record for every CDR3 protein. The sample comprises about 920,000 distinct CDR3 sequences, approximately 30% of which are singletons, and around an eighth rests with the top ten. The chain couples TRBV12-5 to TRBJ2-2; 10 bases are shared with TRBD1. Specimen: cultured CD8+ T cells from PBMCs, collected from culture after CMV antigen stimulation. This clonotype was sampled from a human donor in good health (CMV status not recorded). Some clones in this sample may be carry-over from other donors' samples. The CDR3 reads CASGSGTGVWNTGELFF. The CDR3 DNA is TGTGCTAGTGGGTCCGGGACAGGGGTATGGAACACCGGGGAGCTGTTTTTT.